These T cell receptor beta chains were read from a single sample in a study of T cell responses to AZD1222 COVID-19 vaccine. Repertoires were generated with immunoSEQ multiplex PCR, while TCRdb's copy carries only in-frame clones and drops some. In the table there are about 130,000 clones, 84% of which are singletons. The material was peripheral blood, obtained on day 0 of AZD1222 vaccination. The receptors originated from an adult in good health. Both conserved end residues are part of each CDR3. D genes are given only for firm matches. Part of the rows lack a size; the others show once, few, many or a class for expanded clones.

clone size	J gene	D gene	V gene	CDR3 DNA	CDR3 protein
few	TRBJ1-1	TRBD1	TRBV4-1	TGCGCCAGCAGGTCGGGACAGGCAAAACTAAGGGACACTGAAGCTTTCTTT	CASRSGQAKLRDTEAFF
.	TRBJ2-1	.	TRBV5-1	TGCGCCAGCAGAGTAGTTACTAGCAATGAGCAGTTCTTC	CASRVVTSNEQFF
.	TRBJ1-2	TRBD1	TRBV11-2	TGTGCCAGCAGCCCAGGGGGGCAGGGGAAGAATGGCTACACCTTC	CASSPGGQGKNGYTF
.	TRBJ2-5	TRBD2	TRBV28	TGTGCCAGCAGTTTGAGTCTAGCGGGGTTGGGGGAGACCCAGTACTTC	CASSLSLAGLGETQYF
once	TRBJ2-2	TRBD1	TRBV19	TGTGCCAGTAATCGATCGCCGGGACAGGGAACCGGGGAGCTGTTTTTT	CASNRSPGQGTGELFF
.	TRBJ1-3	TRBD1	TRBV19	TGTGCCAGTAGTCCCCGGACAGGGGTAAACTCTGGAAACACCATATATTTT	CASSPRTGVNSGNTIYF
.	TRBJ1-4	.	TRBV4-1	TGCGCCAGCAGCGCGCCTGGGCGGACTAATGAAAAACTGTTTTTT	CASSAPGRTNEKLFF
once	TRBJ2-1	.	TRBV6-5	TGTGCCAGCAGTTACAACTCCTACAATGAGCAGTTCTTC	CASSYNSYNEQFF
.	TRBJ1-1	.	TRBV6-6	TGTGCCAGCAGTTTGGGGACGGCGGGCCCTGAAGCTTTCTTT	CASSLGTAGPEAFF
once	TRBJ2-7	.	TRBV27	TGTGCCAGCAGTTTGAAGTGGGCAGGGGCCGGATACGAGCAGTACTTC	CASSLKWAGAGYEQYF
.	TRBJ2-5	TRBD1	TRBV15	TGTGCCACCAGCAGAGATTTTTCCGTGACAGGGGGCCGGGAGACCCAGTACTTC	CATSRDFSVTGGRETQYF
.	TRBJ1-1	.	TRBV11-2	TGTGCCAGCACCCGAAGATCCACTGAAGCTTTCTTT	CASTRRSTEAFF
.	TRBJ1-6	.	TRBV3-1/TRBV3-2	TGTGCCAGCAGAAGGACAGCACTTAATTCACCCCTCCACTTT	CASRRTALNSPLHF
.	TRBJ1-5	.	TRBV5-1	TGCGCCAGCAGCCTGACGCCGGGGAGCAATCAGCCCCAGCATTTT	CASSLTPGSNQPQHF
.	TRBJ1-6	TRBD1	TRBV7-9	TGTGCCAGCAGCTTATCCCGACAGGGGGCGGATTCACCCCTCCACTTT	CASSLSRQGADSPLHF
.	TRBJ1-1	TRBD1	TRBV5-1	TGCGCCAGCAGCCCACAGGGGGTTAACACTGAAGCTTTCTTT	CASSPQGVNTEAFF
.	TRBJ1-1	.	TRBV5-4	TGTGCCAGCAGCTTGGGGTCTTCCGCGAACACTGAAGCTTTCTTT	CASSLGSSANTEAFF
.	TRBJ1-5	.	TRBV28	TGTGCCAGCAGTTTTGGGCAGGGGATAGCTCAGCCCCAGCATTTT	CASSFGQGIAQPQHF
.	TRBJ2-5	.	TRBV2	TGTGCCACCAGGGACGGGGCGGGTGTACCAGGGGAGACCCAGTACTTC	CATRDGAGVPGETQYF
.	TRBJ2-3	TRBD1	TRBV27	TGTGCCAGCAGTCGACAGGGTCGGGCAGATACGCAGTATTTT	CASSRQGRADTQYF
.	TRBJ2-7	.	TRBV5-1	TGCGCCAGCAGCTTGGGGCAGGGGAAAGACGAGCAGTACTTC	CASSLGQGKDEQYF
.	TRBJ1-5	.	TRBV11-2	TGTGCCAGCAGCAGGGTTAGCAATCAGCCCCAGCATTTT	CASSRVSNQPQHF
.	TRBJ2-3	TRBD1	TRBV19	TGTGCCAGTAGTGGGACAGGGGCTGTAGATACGCAGTATTTT	CASSGTGAVDTQYF
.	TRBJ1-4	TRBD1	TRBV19	TGTGCCAGTAGTATCGGGGGACAGCGGAGTGAAAAACTGTTTTTT	CASSIGGQRSEKLFF
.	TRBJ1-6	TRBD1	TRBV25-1	TGTGCCAGCAGTGAAGCAAAAGGGACAGGGAATTCACCCCTCCACTTT	CASSEAKGTGNSPLHF
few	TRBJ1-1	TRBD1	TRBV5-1	TGCGCCAGCAGCTTGGGGGACAGAGGGGCTGAAGCTTTCTTT	CASSLGDRGAEAFF
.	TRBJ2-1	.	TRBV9	TGTGCCAGCAGCTCCGGCGGCCACTCCTACAATGAGCAGTTCTTC	CASSSGGHSYNEQFF
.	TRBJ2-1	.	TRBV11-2	TGTGCCAGCAGCTTAGATTGGGGGAATGAGCAGTTCTTC	CASSLDWGNEQFF
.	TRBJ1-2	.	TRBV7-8	TGTGCCAGCAGCTTAGTCAAACAGGGTGGCTATGGCTACACCTTC	CASSLVKQGGYGYTF
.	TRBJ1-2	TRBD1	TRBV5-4	TGTGCCAGCAGCTTCCCGGGACAGGGGACGGACGGCTACACCTTC	CASSFPGQGTDGYTF
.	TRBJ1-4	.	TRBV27	TGTGCCAGCGCCCTATGGGGCGCGACGGAAAAACTGTTTTTT	CASALWGATEKLFF
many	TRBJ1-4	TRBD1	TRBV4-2	TGTGCCAGCAGCCAAGGGCAGGGGGCAGGGGGTGGAAAACTGTTTTTT	CASSQGQGAGGGKLFF
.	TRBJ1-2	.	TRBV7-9	TGTGCCAGCAGCTTACAAGGGGGGGACTATGGCTACACCTTC	CASSLQGGDYGYTF
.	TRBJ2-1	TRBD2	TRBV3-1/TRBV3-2	TGTGCCAGCAGCCAAGAAGCGGGGGGGCTCGGTGAGCAGTTCTTC	CASSQEAGGLGEQFF
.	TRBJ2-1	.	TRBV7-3	TGTGCCAGCAGCTTAATGAAGATCGTCAACAATGAGCAGTTCTTC	CASSLMKIVNNEQFF
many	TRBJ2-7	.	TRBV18	TGTGCCAGCTCACCACCGAGGGGGGGAAGGATCCACGAGCAGTACTTC	CASSPPRGGRIHEQYF
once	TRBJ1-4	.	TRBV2	TGTGCCAGCAGTGAAAGGCCAGCGGGTAATGAAAAACTGTTTTTT	CASSERPAGNEKLFF
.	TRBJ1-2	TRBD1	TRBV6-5	TGTGCCAGCAGGGGGACAGGGGGCGTAAATGGCTACACCTTC	CASRGTGGVNGYTF
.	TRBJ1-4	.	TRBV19	TGTGCCAGTAGTATTGGCGGGGGGCGAGCGGAAAAACTGTTTTTT	CASSIGGGRAEKLFF
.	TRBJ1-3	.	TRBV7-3	TGTGCCAGCAGCTTAGTCGGTTCCTCTGGAAACACCATATATTTT	CASSLVGSSGNTIYF
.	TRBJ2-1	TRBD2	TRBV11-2	TGTGCCAGCAGCCCCAACCTGGCGGGGGGCGGGTTTGAGCAGTTCTTC	CASSPNLAGGGFEQFF
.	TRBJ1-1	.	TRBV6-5	TGTGCCAGCAGTTACTCGAATGGGGTGGCTGAAGCTTTCTTT	CASSYSNGVAEAFF
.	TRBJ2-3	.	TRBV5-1	TGCGCCAGCGAAGCGACGGGCACAGATACGCAGTATTTT	CASEATGTDTQYF
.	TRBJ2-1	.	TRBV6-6	TGTGCCAGCAGTTACACGAGGGATGAGCAGTTCTTC	CASSYTRDEQFF
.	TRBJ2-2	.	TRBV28	TGTGCCAGCAGTTTTCAGGGCGCGAACACCGGGGAGCTGTTTTTT	CASSFQGANTGELFF
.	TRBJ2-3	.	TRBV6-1	TGTGCCAGCAGTGATGTCTCCCCGAATACGCAGTATTTT	CASSDVSPNTQYF
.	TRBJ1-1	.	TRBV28	TGTGCCAGCAGTTTAGGTCTCTCGGGACGGGGACTTGAAGCTTTCTTT	CASSLGLSGRGLEAFF
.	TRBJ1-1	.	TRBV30	TGTGCCTGGAGTGTAGGAGGGGTAATCCCACCTGATACTGAAGCTTTCTTT	CAWSVGGVIPPDTEAFF
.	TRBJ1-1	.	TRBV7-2	TGTGCCAGCAGCCAACCGGGCCAAAACACTGAAGCTTTCTTT	CASSQPGQNTEAFF
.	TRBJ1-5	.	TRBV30	TGTGCCTGGAGTGTCGGGCCGCTCAATCAGCCCCAGCATTTT	CAWSVGPLNQPQHF
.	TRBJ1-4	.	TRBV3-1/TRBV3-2	TGTGCCAGCAGCCAAGTAGTCCAGCCCGAAAAACTGTTTTTT	CASSQVVQPEKLFF
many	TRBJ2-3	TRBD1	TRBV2	TGTGCCAGCAGTCGCCAGGGACAGGGGGTTGGAGATACGCAGTATTTT	CASSRQGQGVGDTQYF
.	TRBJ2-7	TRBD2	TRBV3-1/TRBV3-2	TGTGCCAGCTCGACTAGCGCCACCTACGAGCAGTACTTC	CASSTSATYEQYF
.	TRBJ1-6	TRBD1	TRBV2	TGTGCCAGCAGCCGACAGGGGGTGAACTATAATTCACCCCTCCACTTT	CASSRQGVNYNSPLHF
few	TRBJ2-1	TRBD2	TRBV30	TGTGCCTGGAGTATCCAACTAGCGGTTAATGAGCAGTTCTTC	CAWSIQLAVNEQFF